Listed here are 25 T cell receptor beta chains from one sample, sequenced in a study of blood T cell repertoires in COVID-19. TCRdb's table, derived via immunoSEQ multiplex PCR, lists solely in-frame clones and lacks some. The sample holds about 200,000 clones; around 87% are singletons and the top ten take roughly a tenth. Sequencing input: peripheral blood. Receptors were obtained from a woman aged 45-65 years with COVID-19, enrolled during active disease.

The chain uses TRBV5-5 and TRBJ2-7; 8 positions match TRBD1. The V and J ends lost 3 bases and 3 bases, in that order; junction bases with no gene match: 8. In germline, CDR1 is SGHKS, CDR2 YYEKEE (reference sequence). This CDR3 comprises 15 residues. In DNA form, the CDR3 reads TGTGCCAGCAGCTCCTGGGACAGGTCTAACTACGAGCAGTACTTC. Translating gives CASSSWDRSNYEQYF. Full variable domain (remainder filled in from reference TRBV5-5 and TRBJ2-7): DAGVTQSPTHLIKTRGQQVTLRCSPISGHKSVSWYQQVLGQGPQFIFQYYEKEERGRGNFPDRFSARQFPNYSSELNVNALLLGDSALYLCASSSWDRSNYEQYFGPGTRLTVT.

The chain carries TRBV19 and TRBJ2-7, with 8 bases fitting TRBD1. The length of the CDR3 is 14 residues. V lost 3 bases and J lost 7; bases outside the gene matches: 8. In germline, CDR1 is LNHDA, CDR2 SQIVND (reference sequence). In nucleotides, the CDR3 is TGTGCCAGTAGTATTTCCGACAGGGGCCGGGAGCAGTACTTC. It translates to CASSISDRGREQYF.

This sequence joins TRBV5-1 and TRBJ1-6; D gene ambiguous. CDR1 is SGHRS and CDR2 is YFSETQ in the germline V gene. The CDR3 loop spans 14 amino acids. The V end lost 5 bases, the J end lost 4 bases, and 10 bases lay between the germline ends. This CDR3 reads CASSTGLYNSPLHF. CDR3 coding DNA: TGCGCCAGCAGTACCGGACTGTATAATTCACCCCTCCACTTT.

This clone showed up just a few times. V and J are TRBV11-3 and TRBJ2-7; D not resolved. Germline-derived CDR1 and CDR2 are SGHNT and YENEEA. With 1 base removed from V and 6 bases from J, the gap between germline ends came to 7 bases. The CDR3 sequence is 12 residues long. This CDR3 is CASSLGRLEQYF. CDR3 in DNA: TGTGCCAGCAGCTTAGGCCGACTCGAGCAGTACTTC.

The CDR3 region has the DNA TGTGCCAGCGCCGCAGGGACAGGCTCCTACGAGCAGTACTTC. Amino acids: CASAAGTGSYEQYF. This sequence joins TRBV19 and TRBJ2-7; 8 bases fit TRBD1. There are 14 residues in the CDR3. Per the germline V gene, CDR1 is LNHDA and CDR2 is SQIVND (reference sequence). The V segment lost 9 bases and the J segment 0 bases; nucleotides outside the gene matches: 7. The variable domain in full, with the rest retrieved from reference TRBV19 and TRBJ2-7, is DGGITQSPKYLFRKEGQNVTLSCEQNLNHDAMYWYRQDPGQGLRLIYYSQIVNDFQKGDIAEGYSVSREKKESFPLTVTSAQKNPTAFYLCASAAGTGSYEQYFGPGTRLTVT.

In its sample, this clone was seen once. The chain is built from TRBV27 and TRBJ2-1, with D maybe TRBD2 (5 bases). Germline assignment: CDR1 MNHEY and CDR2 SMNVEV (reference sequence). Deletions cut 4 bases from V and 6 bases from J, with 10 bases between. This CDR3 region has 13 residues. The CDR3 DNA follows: TGTGCCAGCAGTTCGTCCGGGGTCAATGAGCAGTTCTTC. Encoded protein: CASSSSGVNEQFF.

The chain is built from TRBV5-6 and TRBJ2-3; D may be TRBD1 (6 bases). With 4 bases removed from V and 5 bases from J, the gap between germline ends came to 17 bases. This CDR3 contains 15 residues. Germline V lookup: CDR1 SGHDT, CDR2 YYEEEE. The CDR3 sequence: CASSVTGRGGDTQYF. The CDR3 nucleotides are TGTGCCAGCAGCGTAACAGGGAGAGGTGGAGATACGCAGTATTTT. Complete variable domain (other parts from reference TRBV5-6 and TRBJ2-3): DAGVTQSPTHLIKTRGQQVTLRCSPKSGHDTVSWYQQALGQGPQFIFQYYEEEERQRGNFPDRFSGHQFPNYSSELNVNALLLGDSALYLCASSVTGRGGDTQYFGPGTRLTVL.

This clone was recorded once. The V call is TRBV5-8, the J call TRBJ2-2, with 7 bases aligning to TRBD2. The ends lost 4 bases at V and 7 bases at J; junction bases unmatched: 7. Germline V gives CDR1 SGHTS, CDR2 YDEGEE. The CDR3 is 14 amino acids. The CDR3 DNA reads TGTGCCAGCAGCGTGCAGGGAGGGTTCGGGGAGCTGTTTTTT. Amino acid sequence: CASSVQGGFGELFF.

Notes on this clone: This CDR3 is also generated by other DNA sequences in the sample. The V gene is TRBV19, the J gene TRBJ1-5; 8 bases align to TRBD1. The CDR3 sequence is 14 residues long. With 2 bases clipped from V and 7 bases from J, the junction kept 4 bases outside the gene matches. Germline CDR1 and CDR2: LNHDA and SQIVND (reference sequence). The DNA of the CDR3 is TGTGCCAGTAGTATACAGGGGGCTTCACAGCCCCAGCATTTT. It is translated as CASSIQGASQPQHF.

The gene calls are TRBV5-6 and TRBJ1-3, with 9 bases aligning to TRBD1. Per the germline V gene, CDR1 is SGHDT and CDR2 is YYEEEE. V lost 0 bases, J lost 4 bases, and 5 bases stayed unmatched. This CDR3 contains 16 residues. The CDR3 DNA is TGTGCCAGCAGCTTGGTGGGACAGGGCCAAGGAAACACCATATATTTT. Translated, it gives CASSLVGQGQGNTIYF.

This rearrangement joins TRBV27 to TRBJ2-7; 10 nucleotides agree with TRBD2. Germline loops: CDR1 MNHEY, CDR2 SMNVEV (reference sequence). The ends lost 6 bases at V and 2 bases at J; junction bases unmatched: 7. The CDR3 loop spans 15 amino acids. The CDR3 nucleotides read TGTGCCAGCAGCAGTACACTAGCGGGGCCCTACGAGCAGTACTTC. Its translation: CASSSTLAGPYEQYF.

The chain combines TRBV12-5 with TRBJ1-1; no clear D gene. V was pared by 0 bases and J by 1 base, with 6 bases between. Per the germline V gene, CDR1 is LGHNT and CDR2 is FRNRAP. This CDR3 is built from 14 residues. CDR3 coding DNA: TGTGCTAGTGGTTTGGTCGGTCGGAACACTGAAGCTTTCTTT. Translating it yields CASGLVGRNTEAFF. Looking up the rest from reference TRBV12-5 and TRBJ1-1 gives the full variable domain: DARVTQTPRHKVTEMGQEVTMRCQPILGHNTVFWYRQTMMQGLELLAYFRNRAPLDDSGMPKDRFSAEMPDATLATLKIQPSEPRDSAVYFCASGLVGRNTEAFFGQGTRLTVV.

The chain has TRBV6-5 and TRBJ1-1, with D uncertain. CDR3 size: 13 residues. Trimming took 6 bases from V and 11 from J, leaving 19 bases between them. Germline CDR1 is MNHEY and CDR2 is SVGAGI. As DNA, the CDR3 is TGTGCCAGCAGGATACCGGGCCCCGGGAGTGCTTTCTTT. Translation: CASRIPGPGSAFF.

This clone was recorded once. As DNA, the CDR3 is TGTGCCAGCAGCTTAAACAGGGTTGGGTCACCCCTCCACTTT. This sequence encodes CASSLNRVGSPLHF. The chain links TRBV11-1 to TRBJ1-6; maybe TRBD1 (6 bases). The germline V gene encodes CDR1 SGHAT and CDR2 FQDESV (reference sequence). Trimming removed 2 bases from V and 10 bases from J, with 12 bases in between. The CDR3 has 14 amino acids.

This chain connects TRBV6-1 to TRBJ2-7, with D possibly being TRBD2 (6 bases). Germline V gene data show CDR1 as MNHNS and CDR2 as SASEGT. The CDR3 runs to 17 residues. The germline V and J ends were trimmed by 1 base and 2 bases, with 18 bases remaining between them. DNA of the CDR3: TGTGCCAGCAGTGAAGAAGGGTCAGGAGGGGTAACCTACGAGCAGTACTTC. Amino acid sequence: CASSEEGSGGVTYEQYF.

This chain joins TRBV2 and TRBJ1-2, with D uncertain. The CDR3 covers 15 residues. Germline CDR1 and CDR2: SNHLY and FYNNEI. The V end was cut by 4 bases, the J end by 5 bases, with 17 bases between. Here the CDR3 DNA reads TGTGCCAGCAGTGCTGGCCGGGGTACAGCTTATGGCTACACCTTC. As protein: CASSAGRGTAYGYTF.

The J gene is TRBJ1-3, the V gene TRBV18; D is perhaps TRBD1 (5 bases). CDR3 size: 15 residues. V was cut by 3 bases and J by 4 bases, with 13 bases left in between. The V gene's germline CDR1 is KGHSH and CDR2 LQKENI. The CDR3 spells CASSPQGIGGNTIYF. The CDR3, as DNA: TGTGCCAGCTCACCCCAGGGAATAGGCGGAAACACCATATATTTT.

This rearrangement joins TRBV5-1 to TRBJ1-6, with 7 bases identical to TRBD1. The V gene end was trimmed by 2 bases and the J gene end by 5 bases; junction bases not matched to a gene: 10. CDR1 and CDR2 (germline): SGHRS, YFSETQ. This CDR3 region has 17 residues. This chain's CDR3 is CASSLGGFGLNNSPLHF. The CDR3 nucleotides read TGCGCCAGCAGCTTAGGGGGCTTCGGCCTTAATAATTCACCCCTCCACTTT.

The CDR3 spells CASRPQVTNSYEQYF. CDR3 nucleotide sequence: TGCGCCAGCAGACCGCAGGTGACTAACTCCTACGAGCAGTACTTC. This chain uses TRBV5-1 with TRBJ2-7, with D perhaps TRBD2 (5 bases). Germline V gene data show CDR1 as SGHRS and CDR2 as YFSETQ. The CDR3 is made up of 15 amino acids. The V gene lost 5 bases and the J gene lost 0 bases, with 15 bases spanning the gap.

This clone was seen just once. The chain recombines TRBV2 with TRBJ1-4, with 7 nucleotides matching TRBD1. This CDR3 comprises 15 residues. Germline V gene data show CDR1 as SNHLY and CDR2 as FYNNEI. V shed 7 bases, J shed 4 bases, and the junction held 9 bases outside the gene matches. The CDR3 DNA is TGTGCCAGCAAGGGCGAGAGACAGGGTAATGAAAAACTGTTTTTT. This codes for CASKGERQGNEKLFF.

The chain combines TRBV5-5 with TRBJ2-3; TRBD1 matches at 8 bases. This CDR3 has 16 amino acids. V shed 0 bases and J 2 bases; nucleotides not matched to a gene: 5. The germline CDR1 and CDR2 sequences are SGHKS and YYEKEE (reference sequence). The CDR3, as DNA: TGTGCCAGCAGCTTGGACAGGGGGATAACCACAGATACGCAGTATTTT. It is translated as CASSLDRGITTDTQYF.

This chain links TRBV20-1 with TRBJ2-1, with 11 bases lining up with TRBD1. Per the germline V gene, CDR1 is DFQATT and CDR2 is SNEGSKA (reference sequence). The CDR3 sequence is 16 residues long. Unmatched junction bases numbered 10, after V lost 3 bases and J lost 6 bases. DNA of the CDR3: TGCAGTGCTAGTTCTCTAGGACAGGGGGCGCGCAATGAGCAGTTCTTC. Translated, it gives CSASSLGQGARNEQFF.

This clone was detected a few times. CDR3 region: CATSTPAGYTIYF. CDR3 DNA sequence: TGTGCCACCAGCACACCCGCCGGGTACACCATATATTTT. The J gene is TRBJ1-3, the V gene TRBV15; D not certain. The CDR3 length is 13 residues. With 4 bases removed from V and 8 bases from J, the gap between germline ends came to 12 bases. CDR1 and CDR2 (germline): LNHNV, YYDKDF (reference sequence).

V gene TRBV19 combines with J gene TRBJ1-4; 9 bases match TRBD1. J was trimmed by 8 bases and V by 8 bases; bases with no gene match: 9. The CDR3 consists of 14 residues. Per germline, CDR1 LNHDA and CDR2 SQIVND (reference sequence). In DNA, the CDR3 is TGTGCCAGTGGTTCCGGGACAGGGTACGAAAAACTGTTTTTT. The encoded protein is CASGSGTGYEKLFF.

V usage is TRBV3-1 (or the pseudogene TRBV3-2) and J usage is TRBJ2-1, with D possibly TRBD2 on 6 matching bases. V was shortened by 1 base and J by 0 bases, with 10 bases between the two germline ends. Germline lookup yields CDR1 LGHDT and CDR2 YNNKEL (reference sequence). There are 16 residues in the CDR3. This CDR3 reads CASSQGAGRSYNEQFF. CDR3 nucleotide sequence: TGTGCCAGCAGCCAAGGGGCGGGGCGCTCCTACAATGAGCAGTTCTTC.